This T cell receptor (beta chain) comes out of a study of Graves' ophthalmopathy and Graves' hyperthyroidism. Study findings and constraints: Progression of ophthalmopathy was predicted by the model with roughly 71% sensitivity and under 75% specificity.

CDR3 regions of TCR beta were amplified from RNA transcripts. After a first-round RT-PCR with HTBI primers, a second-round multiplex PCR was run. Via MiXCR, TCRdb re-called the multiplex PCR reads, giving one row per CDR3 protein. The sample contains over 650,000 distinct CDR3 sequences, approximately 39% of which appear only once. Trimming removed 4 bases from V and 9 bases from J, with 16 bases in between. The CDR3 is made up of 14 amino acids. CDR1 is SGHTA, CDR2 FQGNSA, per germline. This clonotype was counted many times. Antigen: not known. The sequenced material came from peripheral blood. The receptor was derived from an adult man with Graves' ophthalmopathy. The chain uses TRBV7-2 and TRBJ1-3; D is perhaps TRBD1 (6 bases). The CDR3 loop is CASSSLPQGSTIYF. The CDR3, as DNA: TGTGCCAGCAGCTCACTCCCACAGGGTTCCACCATATATTTT.